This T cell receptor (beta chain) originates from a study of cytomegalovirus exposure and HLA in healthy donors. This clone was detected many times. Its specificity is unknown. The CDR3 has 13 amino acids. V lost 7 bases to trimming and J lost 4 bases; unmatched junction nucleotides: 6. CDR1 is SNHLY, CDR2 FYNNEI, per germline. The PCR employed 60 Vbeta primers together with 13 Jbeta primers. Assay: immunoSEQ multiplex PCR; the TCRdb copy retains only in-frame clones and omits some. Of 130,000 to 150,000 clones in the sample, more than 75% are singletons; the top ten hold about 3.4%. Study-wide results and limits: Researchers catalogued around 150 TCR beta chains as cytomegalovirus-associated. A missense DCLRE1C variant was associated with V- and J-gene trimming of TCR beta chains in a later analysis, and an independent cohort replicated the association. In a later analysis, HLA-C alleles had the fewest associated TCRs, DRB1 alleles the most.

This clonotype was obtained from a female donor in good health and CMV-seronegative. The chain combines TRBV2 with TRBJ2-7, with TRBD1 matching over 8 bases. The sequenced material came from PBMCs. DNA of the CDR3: TGTGCCAGCAACGGACAGGGCCCTTACGAGCAGTACTTC. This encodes CASNGQGPYEQYF. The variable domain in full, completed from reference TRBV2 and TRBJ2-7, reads EPEVTQTPSHQVTQMGQEVILRCVPISNHLYFYWYRQILGQKVEFLVSFYNNEISEKSEIFDDQFSVERPDGSNFTLKIRSTKLEDSAMYFCASNGQGPYEQYFGPGTRLTVT.